The rows below give T cell receptor beta chains drawn from one sample of a study of blood T cell repertoires in COVID-19. Sequencing was performed with immunoSEQ multiplex PCR; in TCRdb, only in-frame clones are kept and a portion is missing. The sample lists 35,000 to 45,000 clones; roughly 73% were seen once. The specimen was peripheral blood. Receptor source: a man older than 75 with acute or convalescent COVID-19. The CDR3 runs from the conserved cysteine through the conserved F or W. The D gene is left open where the match is weak.

v_gene	d_gene	j_gene	len	CDR3aa
TRBV24-1	TRBD1	TRBJ1-1	15	CATVTGDLENTEAFF
TRBV24-1	.	TRBJ2-5	14	CATSDSGGSETQYF
TRBV28	.	TRBJ2-6	16	CASSLTSVGRANVLTF
TRBV7-9	.	TRBJ1-3	15	CASSLEARWRNTIYF
TRBV5-1	.	TRBJ2-3	14	CASSSGDSTDTQYF
TRBV30	TRBD2	TRBJ2-2	14	CAWRVGLNTGELFF
TRBV7-9	TRBD1	TRBJ2-5	15	CASSPPVGGRGTQYF
TRBV6-5	TRBD2	TRBJ2-1	15	CASSRDWAGGNEQFF
TRBV4-2	TRBD2	TRBJ2-3	15	CASSETSGGTDTQYF
TRBV24-1	TRBD1	TRBJ2-7	14	CATSESGQVIGQYF
TRBV6-1	.	TRBJ1-2	15	CASSETLGRGNGYTF
TRBV7-2	.	TRBJ2-1	13	CASSLGGRVEQFF
TRBV15	TRBD2	TRBJ2-1	18	CATSRDSSYGRAGNEQFF
TRBV25-1	.	TRBJ1-2	15	CASSERDGRVYGYTF
TRBV7-9	.	TRBJ2-5	15	CASSWMGGAPKTQYF
TRBV6-5	TRBD2	TRBJ2-7	15	CASSYVREGRREQYF
TRBV5-1	TRBD2	TRBJ2-3	15	CASRSSGGGSDTQYF
TRBV4-1	.	TRBJ1-5	15	CASSRKGGVEEPQHF
TRBV19	TRBD2	TRBJ2-7	14	CASSPSGNSYEQYF
TRBV7-2	TRBD1	TRBJ1-5	15	CASSLGYRGVQPQHF
TRBV6-5	.	TRBJ2-4	12	CASRASSNIQYF
TRBV4-2	.	TRBJ2-1	15	CASSQEEELYNEQFF
TRBV2	.	TRBJ2-7	13	CASSGDPSYEQYF
TRBV21-1	.	TRBJ1-1	11	CASSKGAYIFF
TRBV18	.	TRBJ2-7	13	CASSPNRVYEQYF
TRBV9	TRBD2	TRBJ2-2	15	CASSVDSGRGGELFF
TRBV7-2	TRBD2	TRBJ2-1	15	CASSVTGTRVDEQFF
TRBV7-2	TRBD1	TRBJ1-4	16	CASSFRQGTTNEKLFF
TRBV6-5	.	TRBJ2-7	13	CASMNRVTYEQYF
TRBV15	.	TRBJ1-2	14	CATSRATGRYGYTF
TRBV9	TRBD2	TRBJ2-1	15	CASSALAGGGNEQFF
TRBV14	.	TRBJ2-2	12	CASSLFTGELFF
TRBV18	.	TRBJ2-7	13	CASSPRGLGEQYF
TRBV29-1	.	TRBJ1-5	13	CSVATGFDQPQHF
TRBV19	TRBD1	TRBJ2-6	17	CASSRGQGQAGANVLTF
TRBV11-2	TRBD1	TRBJ2-3	14	CASSGGTGGDTQYF
TRBV19	.	TRBJ1-5	12	CASTTSRQPQHF
TRBV5-6	TRBD1	TRBJ2-1	14	CASSSTGVRGEQFF
TRBV6-5	TRBD2	TRBJ2-2	15	CASSSLAGVTGELFF
TRBV5-4	TRBD2	TRBJ2-7	12	CASSFRGDEQYF
TRBV30	TRBD1	TRBJ1-4	13	CACRGQHNEKLFF
TRBV7-3	TRBD2	TRBJ2-1	16	CASSRQTSGRGNEQFF
TRBV19	.	TRBJ2-6	15	CASRGRNSGANVLTF
TRBV5-1	.	TRBJ2-5	12	CASSLQQETQYF
TRBV7-8	.	TRBJ2-1	11	CASSQTPEQFF
TRBV28	.	TRBJ1-3	14	CASSSSNSGNTIYF
TRBV10-2	TRBD1	TRBJ1-3	14	CASSRGQDGNTIYF
TRBV5-4	.	TRBJ2-6	15	CASSLSGTGANVLTF
TRBV3-1/TRBV3-2	.	TRBJ1-1	16	CASRKGSGNMNTEAFF
TRBV7-2	TRBD1	TRBJ2-5	14	CASSRRQGAETQYF
TRBV5-5	TRBD1	TRBJ2-7	13	CASSRQGTYEQYF
TRBV11-2	.	TRBJ2-3	16	CASSVGQSRSTDTQYF
TRBV7-2	TRBD2	TRBJ2-4	12	CASSLAGGIQYF
TRBV20-1	.	TRBJ1-2	11	CSMDRTSGYTF
TRBV30	.	TRBJ2-3	15	CACSQGQTSTDTQYF